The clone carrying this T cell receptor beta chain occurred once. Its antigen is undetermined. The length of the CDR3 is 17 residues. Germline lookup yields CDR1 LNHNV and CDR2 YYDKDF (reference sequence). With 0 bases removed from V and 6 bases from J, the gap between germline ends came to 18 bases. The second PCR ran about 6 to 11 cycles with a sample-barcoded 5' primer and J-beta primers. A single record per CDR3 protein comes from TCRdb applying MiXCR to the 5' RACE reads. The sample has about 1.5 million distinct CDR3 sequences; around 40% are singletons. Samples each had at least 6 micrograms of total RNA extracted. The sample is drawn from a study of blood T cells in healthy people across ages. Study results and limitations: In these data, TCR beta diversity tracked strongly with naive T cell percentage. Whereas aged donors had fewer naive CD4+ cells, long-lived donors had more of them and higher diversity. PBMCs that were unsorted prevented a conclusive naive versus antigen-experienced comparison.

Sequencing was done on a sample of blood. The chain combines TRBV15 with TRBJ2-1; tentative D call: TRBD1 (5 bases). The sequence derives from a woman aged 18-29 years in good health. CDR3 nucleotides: TGTGCCACCAGCAGAGACATCCTGAGGACATACAGCAATGAGCAGTTCTTC. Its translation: CATSRDILRTYSNEQFF.